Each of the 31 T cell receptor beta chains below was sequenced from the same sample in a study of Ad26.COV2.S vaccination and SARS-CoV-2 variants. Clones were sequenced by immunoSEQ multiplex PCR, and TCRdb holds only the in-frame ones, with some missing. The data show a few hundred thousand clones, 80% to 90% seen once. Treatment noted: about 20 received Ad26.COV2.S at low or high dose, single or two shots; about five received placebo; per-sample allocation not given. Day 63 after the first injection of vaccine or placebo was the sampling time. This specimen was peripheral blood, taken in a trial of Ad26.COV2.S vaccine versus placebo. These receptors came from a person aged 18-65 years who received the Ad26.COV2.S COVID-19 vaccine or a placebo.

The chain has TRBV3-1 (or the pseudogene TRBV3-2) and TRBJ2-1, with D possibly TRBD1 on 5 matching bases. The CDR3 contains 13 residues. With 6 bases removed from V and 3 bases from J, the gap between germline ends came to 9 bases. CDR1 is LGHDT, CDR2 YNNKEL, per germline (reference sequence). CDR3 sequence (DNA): TGTGCCAGCAGACCAGACAGCTACAATGAGCAGTTCTTC. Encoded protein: CASRPDSYNEQFF.

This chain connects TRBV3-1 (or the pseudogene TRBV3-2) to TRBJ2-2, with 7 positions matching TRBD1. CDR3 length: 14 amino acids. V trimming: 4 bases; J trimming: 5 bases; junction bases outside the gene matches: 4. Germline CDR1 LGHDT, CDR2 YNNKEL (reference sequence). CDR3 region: CASSRDRTTGELFF. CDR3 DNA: TGTGCCAGCAGCCGGGACAGAACTACCGGGGAGCTGTTTTTT.

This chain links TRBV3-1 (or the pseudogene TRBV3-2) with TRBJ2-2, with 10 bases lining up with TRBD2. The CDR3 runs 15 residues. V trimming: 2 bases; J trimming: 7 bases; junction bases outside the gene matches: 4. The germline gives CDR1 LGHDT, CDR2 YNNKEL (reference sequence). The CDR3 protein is CASSQTSGAIGELFF. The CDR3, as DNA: TGTGCCAGCAGCCAAACTAGCGGGGCGATCGGGGAGCTGTTTTTT.

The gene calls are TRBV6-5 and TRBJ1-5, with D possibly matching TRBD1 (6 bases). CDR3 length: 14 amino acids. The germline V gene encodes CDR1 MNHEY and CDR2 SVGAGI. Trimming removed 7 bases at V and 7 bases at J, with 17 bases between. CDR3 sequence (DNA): TGTGCCAGCAATCTCGACAGGCAGCGGCAGCCCCAGCATTTT. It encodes CASNLDRQRQPQHF.

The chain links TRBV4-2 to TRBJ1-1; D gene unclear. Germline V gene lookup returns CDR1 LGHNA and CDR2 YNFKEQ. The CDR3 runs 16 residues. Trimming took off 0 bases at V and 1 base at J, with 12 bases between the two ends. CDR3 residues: CASSQDMRAGNTEAFF. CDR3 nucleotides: TGTGCCAGCAGCCAAGATATGAGGGCTGGGAACACTGAAGCTTTCTTT.

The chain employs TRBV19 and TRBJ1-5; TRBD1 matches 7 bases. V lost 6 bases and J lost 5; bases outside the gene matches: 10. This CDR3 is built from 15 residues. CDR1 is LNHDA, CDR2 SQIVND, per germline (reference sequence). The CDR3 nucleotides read TGTGCCAGTAGCCCGACAGGGATTGGCGATCAGCCCCAGCATTTT. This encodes CASSPTGIGDQPQHF.

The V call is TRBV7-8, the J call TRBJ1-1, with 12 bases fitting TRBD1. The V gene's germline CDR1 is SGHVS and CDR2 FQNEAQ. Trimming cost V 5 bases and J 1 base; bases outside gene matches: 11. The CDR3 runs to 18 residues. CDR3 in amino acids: CASSPNYPGQGANTEAFF. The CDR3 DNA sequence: TGTGCCAGCAGCCCGAACTATCCGGGACAGGGGGCGAACACTGAAGCTTTCTTT.

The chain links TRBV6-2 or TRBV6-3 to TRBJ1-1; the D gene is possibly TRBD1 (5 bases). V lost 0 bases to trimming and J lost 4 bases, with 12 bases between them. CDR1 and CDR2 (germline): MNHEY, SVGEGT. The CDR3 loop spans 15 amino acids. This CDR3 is CASSYSVLGVTEAFF. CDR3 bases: TGTGCCAGCAGTTACTCTGTGCTAGGGGTCACTGAAGCTTTCTTT.

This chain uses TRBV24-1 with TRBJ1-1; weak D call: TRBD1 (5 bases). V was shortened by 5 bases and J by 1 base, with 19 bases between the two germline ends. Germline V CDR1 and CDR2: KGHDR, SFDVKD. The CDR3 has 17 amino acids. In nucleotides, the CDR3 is TGTGCCACCAGTGGCAACCTGCCAGGGAATCCGAACACTGAAGCTTTCTTT. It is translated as CATSGNLPGNPNTEAFF.

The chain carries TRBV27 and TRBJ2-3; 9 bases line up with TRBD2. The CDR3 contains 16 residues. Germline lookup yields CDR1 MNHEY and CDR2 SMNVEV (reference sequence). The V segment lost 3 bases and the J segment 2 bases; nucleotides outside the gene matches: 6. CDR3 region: CASSFLAGDLTDTQYF. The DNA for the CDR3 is TGTGCCAGCAGTTTTTTAGCGGGGGACCTCACAGATACGCAGTATTTT.

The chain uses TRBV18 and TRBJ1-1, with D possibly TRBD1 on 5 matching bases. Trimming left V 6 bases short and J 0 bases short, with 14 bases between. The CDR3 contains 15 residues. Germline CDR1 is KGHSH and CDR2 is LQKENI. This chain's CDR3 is CASSRQNNMNTEAFF. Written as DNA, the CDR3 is TGTGCCAGCTCTCGACAGAACAACATGAACACTGAAGCTTTCTTT.

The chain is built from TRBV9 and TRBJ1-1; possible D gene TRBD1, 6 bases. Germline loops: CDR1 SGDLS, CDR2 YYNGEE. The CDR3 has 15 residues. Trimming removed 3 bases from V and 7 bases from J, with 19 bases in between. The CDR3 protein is CASSAGGPREGEAFF. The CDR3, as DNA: TGTGCCAGCAGCGCCGGGGGGCCCCGGGAGGGTGAAGCTTTCTTT.

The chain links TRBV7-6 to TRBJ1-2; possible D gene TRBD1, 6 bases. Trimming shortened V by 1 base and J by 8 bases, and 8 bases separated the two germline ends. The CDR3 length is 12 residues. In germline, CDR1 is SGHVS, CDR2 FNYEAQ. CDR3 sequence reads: CASSLEGGGYTF. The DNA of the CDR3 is TGTGCCAGCAGCTTAGAAGGGGGGGGCTACACCTTC.

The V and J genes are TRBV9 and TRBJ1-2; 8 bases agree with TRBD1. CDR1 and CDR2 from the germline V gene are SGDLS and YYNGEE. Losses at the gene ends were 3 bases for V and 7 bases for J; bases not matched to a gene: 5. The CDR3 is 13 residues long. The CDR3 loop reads CASSGGQGGGYTF. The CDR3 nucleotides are TGTGCCAGCAGCGGAGGACAGGGTGGTGGCTACACCTTC.

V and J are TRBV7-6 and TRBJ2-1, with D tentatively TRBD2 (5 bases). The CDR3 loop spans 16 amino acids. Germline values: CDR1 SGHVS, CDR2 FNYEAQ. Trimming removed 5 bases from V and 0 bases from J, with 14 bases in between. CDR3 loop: CASSVPTGSSYNEQFF. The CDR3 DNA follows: TGTGCCAGCAGCGTCCCGACGGGGAGCTCCTACAATGAGCAGTTCTTC.

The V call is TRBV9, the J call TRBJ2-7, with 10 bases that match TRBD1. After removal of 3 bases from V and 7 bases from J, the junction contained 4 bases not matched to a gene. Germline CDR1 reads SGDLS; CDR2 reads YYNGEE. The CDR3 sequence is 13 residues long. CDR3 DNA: TGTGCCAGCAGCGCCGGACAGGGGGGAGAGCAGTACTTC. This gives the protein CASSAGQGGEQYF.

For the CDR3, the DNA is TGCGCCAGCAGCCCCCTTTTGGGCGGAACTAGCACAGATACGCAGTATTTT. Amino acids: CASSPLLGGTSTDTQYF. The chain couples TRBV5-1 to TRBJ2-3; D is unresolved. The V gene's germline CDR1 is SGHRS and CDR2 YFSETQ. The CDR3 is made up of 17 amino acids. V dropped 4 bases and J dropped 0 bases, with 18 bases sitting between them.

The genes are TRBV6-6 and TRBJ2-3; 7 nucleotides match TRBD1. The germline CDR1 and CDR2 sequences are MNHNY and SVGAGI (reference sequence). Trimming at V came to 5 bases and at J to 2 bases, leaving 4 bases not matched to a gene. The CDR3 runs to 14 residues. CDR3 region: CASSGTDLTDTQYF. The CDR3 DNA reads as TGTGCCAGCAGTGGGACAGACCTCACAGATACGCAGTATTTT.

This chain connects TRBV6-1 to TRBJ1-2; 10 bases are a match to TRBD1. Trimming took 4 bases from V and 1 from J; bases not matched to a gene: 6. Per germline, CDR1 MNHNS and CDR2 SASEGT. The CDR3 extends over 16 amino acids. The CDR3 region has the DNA TGTGCCAGCAGTGCCGGGACAGGGGCCCTTAACTATGGCTACACCTTC. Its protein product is CASSAGTGALNYGYTF.

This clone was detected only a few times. CDR3 in DNA: TGTGCCAGCAGCCCCACAGGTTACAACACCGGGGAGCTGTTTTTT. As protein: CASSPTGYNTGELFF. V is TRBV11-2 and J is TRBJ2-2; a weak D match, TRBD1 (5 bases). Trimming stripped 5 bases from V and 2 bases from J, with 12 bases between. Germline V lookup: CDR1 SGHAT, CDR2 FQNNGV. The CDR3 length is 15 residues.

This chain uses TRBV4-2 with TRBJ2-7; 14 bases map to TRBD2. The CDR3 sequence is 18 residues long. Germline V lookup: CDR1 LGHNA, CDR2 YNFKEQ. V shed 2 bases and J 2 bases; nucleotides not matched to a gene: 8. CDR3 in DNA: TGTGCCAGCAGCCAAATCGGACTAGCGGGGGGCCGGGCCTACGAGCAGTACTTC. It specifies CASSQIGLAGGRAYEQYF.

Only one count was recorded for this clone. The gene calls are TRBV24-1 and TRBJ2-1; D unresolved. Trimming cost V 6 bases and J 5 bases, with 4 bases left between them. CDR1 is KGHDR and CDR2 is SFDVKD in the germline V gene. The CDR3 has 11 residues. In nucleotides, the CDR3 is TGTGCCACCAGTTATCACAATGAGCAGTTCTTC. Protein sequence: CATSYHNEQFF.

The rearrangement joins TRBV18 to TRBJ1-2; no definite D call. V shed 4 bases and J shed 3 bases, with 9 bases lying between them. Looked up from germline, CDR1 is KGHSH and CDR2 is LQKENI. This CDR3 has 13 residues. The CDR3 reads CASSLGLDYGYTF. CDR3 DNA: TGTGCCAGCTCACTGGGGTTGGACTATGGCTACACCTTC.

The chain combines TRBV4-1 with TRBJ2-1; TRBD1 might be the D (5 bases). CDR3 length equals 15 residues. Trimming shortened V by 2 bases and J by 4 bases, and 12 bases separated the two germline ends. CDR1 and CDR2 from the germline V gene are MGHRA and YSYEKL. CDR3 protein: CASSQRTLKYNEQFF. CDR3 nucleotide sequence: TGCGCCAGCAGCCAACGGACACTTAAATACAATGAGCAGTTCTTC.

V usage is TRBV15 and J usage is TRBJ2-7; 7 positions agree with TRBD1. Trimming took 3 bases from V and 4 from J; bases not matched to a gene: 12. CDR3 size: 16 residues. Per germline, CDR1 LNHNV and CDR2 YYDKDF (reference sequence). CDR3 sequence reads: CATSRDRTPPGYEQYF. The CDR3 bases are TGTGCCACCAGCAGGGACAGGACGCCACCGGGGTACGAGCAGTACTTC.

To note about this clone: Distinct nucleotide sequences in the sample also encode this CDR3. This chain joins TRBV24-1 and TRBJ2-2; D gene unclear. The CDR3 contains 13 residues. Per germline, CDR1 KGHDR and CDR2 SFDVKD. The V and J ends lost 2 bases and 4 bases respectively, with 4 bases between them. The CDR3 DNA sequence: TGTGCCACCAGTGATTACAGCACCGGGGAGCTGTTTTTT. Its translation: CATSDYSTGELFF.

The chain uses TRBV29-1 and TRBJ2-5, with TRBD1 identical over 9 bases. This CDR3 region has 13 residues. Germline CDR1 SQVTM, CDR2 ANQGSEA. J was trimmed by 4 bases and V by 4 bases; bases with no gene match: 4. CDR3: CSVVGTGRETQYF. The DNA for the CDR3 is TGCAGCGTTGTCGGGACAGGGCGAGAGACCCAGTACTTC.

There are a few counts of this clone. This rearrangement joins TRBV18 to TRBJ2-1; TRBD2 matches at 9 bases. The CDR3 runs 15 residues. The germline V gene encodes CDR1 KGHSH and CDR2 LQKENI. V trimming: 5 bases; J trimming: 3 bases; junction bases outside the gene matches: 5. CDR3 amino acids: CASSSLAGSYNEQFF. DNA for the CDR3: TGTGCCAGCTCATCCCTAGCGGGGAGCTACAATGAGCAGTTCTTC.

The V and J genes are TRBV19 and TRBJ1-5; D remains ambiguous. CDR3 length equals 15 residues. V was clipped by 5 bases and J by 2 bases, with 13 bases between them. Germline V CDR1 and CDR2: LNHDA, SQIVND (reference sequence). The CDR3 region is CASSPYISGNQPQHF. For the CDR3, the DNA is TGTGCCAGTAGTCCTTATATCTCGGGCAATCAGCCCCAGCATTTT.

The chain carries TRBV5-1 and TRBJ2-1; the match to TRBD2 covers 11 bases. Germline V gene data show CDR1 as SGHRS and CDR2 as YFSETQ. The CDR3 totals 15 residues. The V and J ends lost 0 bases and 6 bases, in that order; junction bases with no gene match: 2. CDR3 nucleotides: TGCGCCAGCAGCTTGGGGCTAGCGGGGGGCAATGAGCAGTTCTTC. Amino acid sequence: CASSLGLAGGNEQFF.

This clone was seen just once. CDR3 in amino acids: CASSVSWQNTEAFF. The DNA for the CDR3 is TGTGCCAGCAGCGTAAGCTGGCAGAACACTGAAGCTTTCTTT. The rearrangement joins TRBV9 to TRBJ1-1; D remains unclear. Germline V gene lookup returns CDR1 SGDLS and CDR2 YYNGEE. The CDR3 totals 14 residues. Trimming stripped 1 base from V and 1 base from J, with 8 bases between.